One and the same sample provided the 27 T cell receptor beta chains below, sequenced in a study of cytomegalovirus exposure and HLA in healthy donors. PCR amplification relied on 60 Vbeta primers (plus 13 Jbeta primers). TCRdb keeps only in-frame clones here, not all; method: immunoSEQ multiplex PCR. This table holds roughly 80,000 clones, roughly two thirds found once. Sequencing was done on a sample of PBMCs. These receptors were collected from a woman aged 45 to 65 in good health and CMV-seropositive.

CDR3 nucleotide sequence: TGTGCCAGCAGTTTATCAATCCGGGGCTACACCTTC. Translation: CASSLSIRGYTF. The gene calls are TRBV28 and TRBJ1-2; D unclear. CDR3 length: 12 residues. Germline V gives CDR1 MDHEN, CDR2 SYDVKM. Trimming removed 1 base at V and 8 bases at J, with 8 bases between.

The V gene is TRBV7-9, the J gene TRBJ1-2; D ambiguous. V was shortened by 1 base and J by 6 bases, with 15 bases between the two germline ends. The germline gives CDR1 SEHNR, CDR2 FQNEAQ (reference sequence). CDR3 size: 15 residues. The CDR3 DNA reads TGTGCCAGCAGCTTAGACCTTGGGAGGTCTCATGGCTACACCTTC. As protein: CASSLDLGRSHGYTF.

This clone turned up a few times. The gene calls are TRBV9 and TRBJ2-2; D gene uncertain. In germline, CDR1 is SGDLS, CDR2 YYNGEE. The V end was cut by 2 bases, the J end by 6 bases, with 5 bases between. The CDR3 spans 12 residues. The CDR3 DNA reads TGTGCCAGCAGCGTCAAGCCCGGGGAGCTGTTTTTT. It specifies CASSVKPGELFF.

The chain combines TRBV5-5 with TRBJ1-2; no clear D gene. CDR3 length: 12 amino acids. Deletions cut 0 bases from V and 6 bases from J, with 6 bases between. Germline CDR1 reads SGHKS; CDR2 reads YYEKEE (reference sequence). The CDR3 coding sequence is TGTGCCAGCAGCTTGGTCCGGGATGGCTACACCTTC. Translation gives CASSLVRDGYTF.

J is TRBJ1-6 and V is TRBV5-1, with D possibly being TRBD1 (5 bases). From germline, CDR1 is SGHRS and CDR2 YFSETQ. V was cut by 4 bases and J by 4 bases, with 12 bases left in between. The CDR3 totals 15 residues. CDR3 coding DNA: TGCGCCAGCAGCACGCGGACATCGTATAATTCACCCCTCCACTTT. Translating gives CASSTRTSYNSPLHF.

This chain links TRBV6-1 with TRBJ2-3, with TRBD1 matching 12 bases. Per germline, CDR1 MNHNS and CDR2 SASEGT. The CDR3 totals 17 residues. V lost 2 bases and J lost 4; bases outside the gene matches: 7. This CDR3 reads CASSEKVGQGASDTQYF. CDR3 bases: TGTGCCAGCAGTGAAAAAGTGGGACAGGGGGCTTCAGATACGCAGTATTTT.

The V gene is TRBV7-2, the J gene TRBJ1-6; D gene uncertain. CDR1 SGHTA and CDR2 FQGNSA come from the germline V gene. This CDR3 contains 14 residues. With 1 base removed from V and 8 bases from J, the gap between germline ends came to 9 bases. CDR3 amino acids: CASSLGRGYSPLHF. The DNA of the CDR3 is TGTGCCAGCAGCTTAGGGAGAGGGTATTCACCCCTCCACTTT.

The rearrangement uses TRBV19 and TRBJ2-1; TRBD2 might be the D (5 bases). The CDR3 contains 15 residues. The V and J ends lost 3 bases and 4 bases respectively, with 13 bases between them. Germline-derived CDR1 and CDR2 are LNHDA and SQIVND (reference sequence). CDR3 nucleotides: TGTGCCAGTAGTATTCAAACGGGGTCATACAATGAGCAGTTCTTC. It specifies CASSIQTGSYNEQFF. Using reference TRBV19 and TRBJ2-1 for the parts outside the CDR3, the full variable domain is DGGITQSPKYLFRKEGQNVTLSCEQNLNHDAMYWYRQDPGQGLRLIYYSQIVNDFQKGDIAEGYSVSREKKESFPLTVTSAQKNPTAFYLCASSIQTGSYNEQFFGPGTRLTVL.

The chain is built from TRBV21-1 and TRBJ1-1; TRBD1 is the table's D call and was not checked against the DNA. TRBV21-1 is deemed a pseudogene. The CDR3 length is 14 residues. CDR3 DNA sequence: TGTGCCAGCAGCAAAGTTCGGCAGGACACTGAAGCTTTCTTT. This gives the protein CASSKVRQDTEAFF.

This clone has only one observation. The V gene is TRBV7-9, the J gene TRBJ2-5; 14 bases fit TRBD2. With V trimmed by 6 bases and J by 2 bases, 8 bases remained unmatched. Germline V gene sequence: CDR1 SEHNR, CDR2 FQNEAQ (reference sequence). This CDR3 has 17 amino acids. The CDR3 loop reads CASSRLTSGGAQETQYF. In nucleotides, the CDR3 is TGTGCCAGCAGTAGACTGACTAGCGGGGGGGCACAAGAGACCCAGTACTTC.

The chain carries TRBV7-8 and TRBJ2-1; 9 positions match TRBD2. V lost 5 bases to trimming and J lost 4 bases; unmatched junction nucleotides: 6. In germline, CDR1 is SGHVS, CDR2 FQNEAQ. There are 15 residues in the CDR3. Written as DNA, the CDR3 is TGTGCCAGCAGCCAACTGGCGGGGGGGTACAATGAGCAGTTCTTC. Its translation: CASSQLAGGYNEQFF.

V is TRBV30 and J is TRBJ1-2; 8 bases are shared with TRBD1. The germline V gene encodes CDR1 GTSNPN and CDR2 SVGIG (reference sequence). J was trimmed by 4 bases and V by 3 bases; bases with no gene match: 13. The length of the CDR3 is 16 residues. This chain's CDR3 is CAWRNRGTELGYGYTF. CDR3 sequence (DNA): TGTGCCTGGAGGAACAGGGGGACGGAGTTGGGCTATGGCTACACCTTC.

This clone is medium-sized by share. The chain uses TRBV5-1 and TRBJ1-2; D remains ambiguous. The V gene's germline CDR1 is SGHRS and CDR2 YFSETQ. The CDR3 has 12 residues. V lost 1 base to trimming and J lost 6 bases, with 7 bases between them. CDR3 protein: CASSLWEDGYTF. The CDR3 DNA is TGCGCCAGCAGCTTGTGGGAGGATGGCTACACCTTC.

The chain uses TRBV27 and TRBJ2-7; 7 positions agree with TRBD2. CDR1 and CDR2 from the germline V gene are MNHEY and SMNVEV (reference sequence). V dropped 4 bases and J dropped 4; count of bases not matched to a gene: 19. The CDR3 sequence is 18 residues long. The CDR3 is CASSSTTGGWQARYEQYF. In DNA form, the CDR3 reads TGTGCCAGCAGTTCCACAACGGGGGGTTGGCAGGCCCGTTACGAGCAGTACTTC.

V usage is TRBV7-9 and J usage is TRBJ1-1; TRBD1 agrees at 8 bases. V shed 4 bases and J 7 bases; nucleotides not matched to a gene: 8. The germline V gene has CDR1 SEHNR and CDR2 FQNEAQ (reference sequence). CDR3 length: 14 amino acids. The CDR3: CASSYTGGGNEAFF. The CDR3 DNA reads TGTGCCAGCAGCTACACAGGGGGGGGTAATGAAGCTTTCTTT.

The chain has TRBV6-6 and TRBJ2-7; 8 positions match TRBD1. Trimming removed 8 bases from V and 3 bases from J; junction bases left unmatched: 3. CDR1 and CDR2 (germline): MNHNY, SVGAGI (reference sequence). The CDR3 is 12 amino acids. CDR3 sequence (DNA): TGTGCCAGCGGACAGGGCAACTACGAGCAGTACTTC. This sequence encodes CASGQGNYEQYF.

In this sample, this clone turned up once. The chain links TRBV6-1 to TRBJ1-2; D ambiguous. Trimming took off 6 bases at V and 5 bases at J, with 16 bases between the two ends. This CDR3 has 14 amino acids. Germline V gives CDR1 MNHNS, CDR2 SASEGT. The CDR3 reads CASSPRSGGYGYTF. CDR3 DNA sequence: TGTGCCAGCAGCCCCCGGTCGGGTGGGTATGGCTACACCTTC.

This clone was seen just once. J is TRBJ2-5 and V is TRBV5-1, with TRBD2 identical over 12 bases. Germline V CDR1 and CDR2: SGHRS, YFSETQ. The trim removed 0 bases at V and 7 bases at J, leaving 10 bases unmatched. The CDR3 loop spans 17 amino acids. The CDR3 bases are TGCGCCAGCAGCTTGGTGGCTAGCGGGGGGGCCGTCGCGACCCAGTACTTC. It codes for CASSLVASGGAVATQYF.

Remarks on this clone: One end of the junction varies from germline; a read error may be responsible. The chain carries TRBV7-9 and TRBJ1-1; 10 bases line up with TRBD1. The CDR3 extends over 15 amino acids. Germline lookup yields CDR1 SEHNR and CDR2 FQNEAQ (reference sequence). This CDR3 is CSSSYRQGAHTEAFF. The CDR3 DNA is TGTTCCAGCAGCTACCGACAGGGGGCACACACTGAAGCTTTCTTT.

The chain is built from TRBV5-4 and TRBJ1-1; possible D gene TRBD1, 6 bases. The germline CDR1 and CDR2 sequences are SGHNT and YYREEE (reference sequence). Trimming removed 5 bases at V and 3 bases at J, with 14 bases between. The CDR3 length is 14 residues. CDR3 in amino acids: CASRGAGVHTEAFF. In DNA, the CDR3 is TGTGCCAGCAGGGGGGCAGGGGTCCACACTGAAGCTTTCTTT.

The CDR3 sequence is CASSIPVTGENTEAFF. The CDR3 DNA sequence: TGTGCCAGTAGTATTCCCGTAACAGGAGAAAACACTGAAGCTTTCTTT. The V gene is TRBV19, the J gene TRBJ1-1; TRBD1 is a possible D gene (5 bases). The CDR3 runs to 16 residues. The germline gives CDR1 LNHDA, CDR2 SQIVND (reference sequence). V was clipped by 3 bases and J by 2 bases, with 16 bases between them.

This clone is a singleton in its sample. The chain couples TRBV5-1 to TRBJ1-2, with 10 bases that match TRBD1. The CDR3 length is 14 residues. Trimming removed 4 bases from V and 4 bases from J; junction bases left unmatched: 4. Per the germline V gene, CDR1 is SGHRS and CDR2 is YFSETQ. CDR3 sequence: CASSPTGGGYGYTF. The CDR3 DNA reads as TGCGCCAGCAGCCCGACAGGGGGCGGCTATGGCTACACCTTC.

The J gene is TRBJ2-1, the V gene TRBV11-3; 7 bases fit TRBD2. J gave up 6 bases and V 1 base, and 0 bases lay outside the gene matches. This CDR3 comprises 13 residues. From germline, CDR1 is SGHNT and CDR2 YENEEA. The CDR3 protein is CASSLGGGNEQFF. The DNA for the CDR3 is TGTGCCAGCAGCTTAGGGGGGGGCAATGAGCAGTTCTTC.

This chain connects TRBV7-9 to TRBJ2-3, with 8 bases identical to TRBD1. The CDR3 sequence is 13 residues long. V was pared by 7 bases and J by 6 bases, with 6 bases of the junction left unmatched. From germline, CDR1 is SEHNR and CDR2 FQNEAQ (reference sequence). The CDR3: CASKGTGDDTQYF. The CDR3 nucleotides read TGTGCCAGCAAGGGGACAGGCGACGATACGCAGTATTTT.

V is TRBV5-1 and J is TRBJ1-1; D is perhaps TRBD1 (6 bases). With 4 bases removed from V and 5 bases from J, the gap between germline ends came to 12 bases. The CDR3 consists of 13 residues. CDR1 SGHRS and CDR2 YFSETQ come from the germline V gene. The CDR3 loop is CASSVTGFTEAFF. The CDR3 nucleotides read TGCGCCAGCAGCGTTACAGGGTTTACTGAAGCTTTCTTT.

J is TRBJ1-1 and V is TRBV7-9, with D unclear. Germline V gene lookup returns CDR1 SEHNR and CDR2 FQNEAQ (reference sequence). CDR3 length: 16 amino acids. V shed 2 bases and J shed 4 bases, with 17 bases lying between them. This chain's CDR3 is CASSLTWRLKGTEAFF. CDR3 nucleotide sequence: TGTGCCAGCAGCTTAACCTGGAGGCTCAAGGGCACTGAAGCTTTCTTT.

This clone was counted a few times. The V call is TRBV11-3, the J call TRBJ2-3; D uncertain. CDR3 length: 14 amino acids. The germline gives CDR1 SGHNT, CDR2 YENEEA. Trimming cost V 2 bases and J 4 bases, with 10 bases left between them. The CDR3 bases are TGTGCCAGCAGCTTAAGTGGGCGCCCAGATACGCAGTATTTT. This sequence encodes CASSLSGRPDTQYF.